A selection of T cell receptor beta chains follows, all from one sample in a study of OX40 agonist ivuxolimab in advanced cancers. Repertoires were generated with immunoSEQ multiplex PCR, while TCRdb's copy carries only in-frame clones and drops some. The table lists about 77,000 clones, approximately 83% of them singletons. The sample consisted of CD4+ or CD8+ T cells sorted from blood, taken in a trial of the OX40 agonist ivuxolimab. The receptors derive from an adult with an advanced solid tumor such as melanoma, head and neck, liver or kidney cancer. The CDR3 runs from the conserved cysteine through the conserved F or W. Fields, in order: V gene, D gene, clone size, J gene, CDR3 DNA, CDR3 protein. D genes are given only for firm matches. Clone size is not always given. Where it is, it says once, few, many or a class for expanded clones.

TRBV5-6	TRBD2	NA	TRBJ2-5	TGTGCCAGCACCATGGGGGGTGGGCTAGCGGGGGTGAAGACCCAGTACTTC	CASTMGGGLAGVKTQYF
TRBV30	NA	NA	TRBJ2-7	TGTGCCTGGAGTGTATTTGGGCTAGACGTGGGGGAGCAGTACTTC	CAWSVFGLDVGEQYF
TRBV6-5	NA	NA	TRBJ2-5	TGTGCCAGCAGACCCACCGACAGGTTTGGGACCCAGTACTTC	CASRPTDRFGTQYF
TRBV7-3	TRBD1	few	TRBJ2-3	TGTGCCAGCAGCCCGAGGGTAGGGACAGGGATAGGTACGCAGTATTTT	CASSPRVGTGIGTQYF
TRBV7-7	NA	NA	TRBJ2-3	TGTGCTAGCAGCTTAGACCAGGGGGATACGCAGTATTTT	CASSLDQGDTQYF
TRBV18	TRBD1	NA	TRBJ1-1	TGTGCCAGCTCACAGCAGGGACAGGGGGAAGCTTTCTTT	CASSQQGQGEAFF
TRBV11-3	TRBD1	few	TRBJ2-2	TGTGCCAGCAGCGGGGGGACAGGGGCTGAGACCGGGGAGCTGTTTTTT	CASSGGTGAETGELFF
TRBV18	TRBD2	NA	TRBJ2-1	TGTGCCAGCTCACCCCTAGTTGCGGGAGGGCCTGATGAGCAGTTCTTC	CASSPLVAGGPDEQFF
TRBV19	NA	NA	TRBJ2-1	TGTGCCAGTACCACAGGACAGAGCTCCTACAATGAGCAGTTCTTC	CASTTGQSSYNEQFF
TRBV19	TRBD2	NA	TRBJ2-3	TGTGCCAGTAGTGCCTCTCTAGCGGGGGGGCACACAGATACGCAGTATTTT	CASSASLAGGHTDTQYF
TRBV6-5	TRBD2	NA	TRBJ2-1	TGTGCCAGCAGTTCACTAGCGCGACTTTTCTACAATGAGCAGTTCTTC	CASSSLARLFYNEQFF
TRBV7-2	TRBD2	NA	TRBJ2-7	TGTGCCAGCAGCCTAGGGGCGGGAGATTTCTACGAGCAGTACTTC	CASSLGAGDFYEQYF
TRBV7-9	NA	NA	TRBJ2-1	TGTGCCAGCAGCTTAGCGCAGACAGGACCTACCTACAATGAGCAGTTCTTC	CASSLAQTGPTYNEQFF
TRBV29-1	NA	NA	TRBJ1-2	TGCAGCGTTGACACTCCAGCCTATGGCTACACCTTC	CSVDTPAYGYTF
TRBV11-1	TRBD1	NA	TRBJ1-2	TGTGCCAGCAGCTTGGACAGGGTAGCCTATGGCTACACCTTC	CASSLDRVAYGYTF
TRBV25-1	NA	NA	TRBJ1-2	TGTGCCAGCAGTGTCGGGCTAAACTATGGCTACACCTTC	CASSVGLNYGYTF
TRBV29-1	NA	NA	TRBJ2-5	TGCAGCGTTGTGTTCTGGGCTGTGGAGACCCAGTACTTC	CSVVFWAVETQYF
TRBV5-4	TRBD1	NA	TRBJ1-4	TGTGCCAGCAGCAAGGACAGGGGCACTAATGAAAAACTGTTTTTT	CASSKDRGTNEKLFF
TRBV6-1	TRBD1	NA	TRBJ1-2	TGTGCCAGCAGCTACAGGGGAGAGGGGGGCTACACCTTC	CASSYRGEGGYTF
TRBV7-9	TRBD1	once	TRBJ1-6	TGTGCCAGCAGCTTAGTGACAGGGGACAATTCACCCCTCCACTTT	CASSLVTGDNSPLHF
TRBV7-2	NA	NA	TRBJ1-2	TGTGCCAGCAGCTTTGGGGGAACTAACTATGGCTACACCTTC	CASSFGGTNYGYTF
TRBV6-5	NA	NA	TRBJ2-7	TGTGCCAGCAGTCCTAGCTTTGGGAATTACGAGCAGTACTTC	CASSPSFGNYEQYF
TRBV9	NA	NA	TRBJ2-3	TGTGCCAGCAGCGTAGTGGCAGGCCGCACAGATACGCAGTATTTT	CASSVVAGRTDTQYF
TRBV5-1	NA	NA	TRBJ1-1	TGCGCCAGCAGCTTTAGCATTGGGAGGGACACTGAAGCTTTCTTT	CASSFSIGRDTEAFF
TRBV6-1	TRBD1	NA	TRBJ1-2	TGTGCCAGCAGTCAAGGGACAGGCGGGAATCGTTATGGCTACACCTTC	CASSQGTGGNRYGYTF
TRBV6-5	NA	NA	TRBJ2-1	TGTGCCAGCAGACGGACTAGAGGGGGTGAGCAGTTCTTC	CASRRTRGGEQFF
TRBV18	NA	once	TRBJ1-4	TGTGCCAGCTCACCGGGCAGTAATGAAAAACTGTTTTTT	CASSPGSNEKLFF
TRBV18	TRBD1	NA	TRBJ2-3	TGTGCCAGCTCAAAAACCGGGACAGGGTATGGGACAGATACGCAGTATTTT	CASSKTGTGYGTDTQYF
TRBV5-1	NA	once	TRBJ1-4	TGCGCCAGCAGCTTGGCATCGGACGGTGCAACTAATGAAAAACTGTTTTTT	CASSLASDGATNEKLFF
TRBV6-6	NA	NA	TRBJ2-7	TGTGCCAGCAGCCCGAGGGGAGCCTACGAGCAGTACTTC	CASSPRGAYEQYF
TRBV4-3	TRBD1	few	TRBJ1-2	TGCGCCAGCAGCCAAGATCTGAACAGGGGTAGCTCTAACTATGGCTACACCTTC	CASSQDLNRGSSNYGYTF
TRBV9	TRBD2	NA	TRBJ2-1	TGTGCCAGCAGCCCCGGACTAGCGGTAACCAATGAGCAGTTCTTC	CASSPGLAVTNEQFF
TRBV14	NA	NA	TRBJ2-7	TGTGCCAGCAGCCAAGATCGAGGGACGGGCTCCTACGAGCAGTACTTC	CASSQDRGTGSYEQYF
TRBV30	TRBD2	NA	TRBJ2-1	TGTGCCTGGAGTGTCAGCGGGACCTTATACAATGAGCAGTTCTTC	CAWSVSGTLYNEQFF
TRBV9	TRBD2	NA	TRBJ2-2	TGTGCCAGCAGACAAGGGACTACGAACACCGGGGAGCTGTTTTTT	CASRQGTTNTGELFF
TRBV7-9	NA	NA	TRBJ1-2	TGTGCCAGCAGCTTAGCGGGCGGGAGTGGCTACACCTTC	CASSLAGGSGYTF
TRBV7-9	NA	NA	TRBJ2-2	TGTGCCAGCAGACCCTCGGGGGCCACCGAGGAGCTGTTTTTT	CASRPSGATEELFF
TRBV7-2	NA	NA	TRBJ2-5	TGTGCCAGCTTACCGACAGCACCTGGGGAGACCCAGTACTTC	CASLPTAPGETQYF
TRBV5-1	NA	NA	TRBJ1-1	TGCGCCAGCAGCCTCGCCGGGCCGGGAGCTTTCTTT	CASSLAGPGAFF
TRBV30	TRBD1	NA	TRBJ1-4	TGTGCCTGGATGGGACAGACTAATGAAAAACTGTTTTTT	CAWMGQTNEKLFF
TRBV19	NA	NA	TRBJ2-5	TGTGCCAGTTCGCCAGGCCAAGAGACCCAGTACTTC	CASSPGQETQYF
TRBV6-1	TRBD2	NA	TRBJ2-7	TGTGCCAGCAGTGAAGGAGCGGGAAGCGAGCAGTACTTC	CASSEGAGSEQYF
TRBV6-6	TRBD1	NA	TRBJ2-7	TGTGCCAGCGGTATCAGGGGGCGGTTGGCCGAGCAGTACTTC	CASGIRGRLAEQYF
TRBV7-2	NA	NA	TRBJ2-5	TGTGCCAGCAGCTTTTTTAAGTCTAGGGCAGGAGAGACCCAGTACTTC	CASSFFKSRAGETQYF
TRBV28	NA	NA	TRBJ2-7	TGTGCCAGCAGTTTGGGGGCTTCGGGGTACGAGCAGTACTTC	CASSLGASGYEQYF
TRBV29-1	NA	NA	TRBJ2-6	TGCAGCATACAAAGTCGGGCCAACGTCCTGACTTTC	CSIQSRANVLTF
TRBV28	TRBD2	once	TRBJ2-1	TGTGCCAGCAGTTTGCTAGCGGGTGAGCAGTTCTTC	CASSLLAGEQFF
TRBV19	NA	NA	TRBJ1-1	TGTGCCAGTAGTTACAGGGCTCGGGACACTGAAGCTTTCTTT	CASSYRARDTEAFF
TRBV5-5	NA	few	TRBJ2-7	TGTGCCAGCAGCTTGTCTGCGGACCGGGGAGGCGAGCAGTACTTC	CASSLSADRGGEQYF
TRBV7-2	TRBD2	once	TRBJ2-2	TGTGCCAGCAGCACGGGACTAGAGAGCGGGGAGCTGTTTTTT	CASSTGLESGELFF
TRBV9	NA	NA	TRBJ2-5	TGTGCCAGCAGCGTCTCAGGGGAGGAGACCCAGTACTTC	CASSVSGEETQYF
TRBV4-1	TRBD1	NA	TRBJ2-7	TGCGCCAGCAGCCAAGATCCCTCGGGACAGGTGTACGAGCAGTACTTC	CASSQDPSGQVYEQYF
TRBV25-1	TRBD2	few	TRBJ2-3	TGTGCCAGCAGTGACGGGGGAGGGTGGACAGATACGCAGTATTTT	CASSDGGGWTDTQYF